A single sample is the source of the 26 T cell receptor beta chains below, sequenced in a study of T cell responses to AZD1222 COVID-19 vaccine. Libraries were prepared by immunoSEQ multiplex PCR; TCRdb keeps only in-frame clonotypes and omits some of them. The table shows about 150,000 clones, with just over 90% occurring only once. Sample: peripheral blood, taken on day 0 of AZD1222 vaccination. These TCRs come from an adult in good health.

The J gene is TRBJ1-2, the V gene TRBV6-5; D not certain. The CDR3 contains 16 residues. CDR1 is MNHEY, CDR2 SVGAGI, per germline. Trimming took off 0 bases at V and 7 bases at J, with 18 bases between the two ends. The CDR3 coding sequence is TGTGCCAGCAGTTACTCGATCCAGGTCCCGCGGGTTGGCTACACCTTC. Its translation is CASSYSIQVPRVGYTF.

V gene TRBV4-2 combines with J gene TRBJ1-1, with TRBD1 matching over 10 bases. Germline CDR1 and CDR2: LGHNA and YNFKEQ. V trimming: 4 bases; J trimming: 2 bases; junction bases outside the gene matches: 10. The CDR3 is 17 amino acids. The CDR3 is CASSPTGTGALNTEAFF. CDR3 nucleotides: TGTGCCAGCAGCCCAACCGGGACAGGGGCCTTAAACACTGAAGCTTTCTTT.

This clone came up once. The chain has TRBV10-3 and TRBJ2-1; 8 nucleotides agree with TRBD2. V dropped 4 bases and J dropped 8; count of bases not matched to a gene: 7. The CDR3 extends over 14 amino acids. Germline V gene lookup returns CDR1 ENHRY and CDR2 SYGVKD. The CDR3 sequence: CAISGSGRGDEQFF. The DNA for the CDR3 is TGTGCCATCAGTGGGAGCGGGAGAGGCGATGAGCAGTTCTTC.

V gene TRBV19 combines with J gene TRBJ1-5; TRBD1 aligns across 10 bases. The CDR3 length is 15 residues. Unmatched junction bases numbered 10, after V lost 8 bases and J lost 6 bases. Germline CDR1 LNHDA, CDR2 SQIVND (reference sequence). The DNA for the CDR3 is TGTGCCAGTCATCGGGACAGGGGCGTCTCTCAGCCCCAGCATTTT. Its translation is CASHRDRGVSQPQHF.

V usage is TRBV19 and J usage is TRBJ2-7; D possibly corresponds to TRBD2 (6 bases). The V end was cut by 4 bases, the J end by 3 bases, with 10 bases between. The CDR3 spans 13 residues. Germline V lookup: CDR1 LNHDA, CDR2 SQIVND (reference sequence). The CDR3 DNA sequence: TGTGCCAGTAGTACGGGACTTAACTACGAGCAGTACTTC. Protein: CASSTGLNYEQYF.

CDR3 amino acids: CASSLPQGARQFF. The CDR3 DNA reads as TGTGCCAGCAGCTTACCACAGGGGGCACGGCAGTTCTTC. The J gene is TRBJ2-1, the V gene TRBV11-2; 9 bases match TRBD1. The CDR3 loop spans 13 amino acids. Germline trimming cut 2 bases from V and 12 bases from J; bases unmatched to any gene: 5. Germline V gives CDR1 SGHAT, CDR2 FQNNGV.

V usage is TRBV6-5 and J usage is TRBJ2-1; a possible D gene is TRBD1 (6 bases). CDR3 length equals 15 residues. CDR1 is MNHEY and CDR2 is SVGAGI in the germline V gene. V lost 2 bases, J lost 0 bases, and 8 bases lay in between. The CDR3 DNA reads TGTGCCAGCAGTTACAAAGGGGGCTCCTACAATGAGCAGTTCTTC. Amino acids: CASSYKGGSYNEQFF.

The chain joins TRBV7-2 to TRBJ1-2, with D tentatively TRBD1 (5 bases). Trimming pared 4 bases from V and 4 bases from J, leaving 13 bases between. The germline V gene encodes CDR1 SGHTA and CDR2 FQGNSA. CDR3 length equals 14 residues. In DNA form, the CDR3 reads TGTGCCAGCAGCTATGGGGGGGACTTCTATGGCTACACCTTC. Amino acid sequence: CASSYGGDFYGYTF.

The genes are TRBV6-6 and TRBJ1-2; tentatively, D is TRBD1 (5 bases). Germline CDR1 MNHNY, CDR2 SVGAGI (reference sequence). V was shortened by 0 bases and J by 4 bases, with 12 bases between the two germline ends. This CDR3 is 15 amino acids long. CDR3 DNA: TGTGCCAGCAGTTACTCGGGGCAGGATCTCTATGGCTACACCTTC. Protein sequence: CASSYSGQDLYGYTF.

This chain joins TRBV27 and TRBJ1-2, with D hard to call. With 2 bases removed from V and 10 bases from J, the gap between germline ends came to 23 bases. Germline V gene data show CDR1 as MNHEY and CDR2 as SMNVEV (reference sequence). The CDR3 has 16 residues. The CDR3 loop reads CASSLNPGLLTIDYTF. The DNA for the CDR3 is TGTGCCAGCAGTTTAAATCCGGGCCTTCTCACTATTGACTACACCTTC.

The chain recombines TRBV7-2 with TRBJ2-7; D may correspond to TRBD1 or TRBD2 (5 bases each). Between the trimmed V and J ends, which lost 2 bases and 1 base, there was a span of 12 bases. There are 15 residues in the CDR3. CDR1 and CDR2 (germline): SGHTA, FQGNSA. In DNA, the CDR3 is TGTGCCAGCAGCTTACGAGGGGATAAGTCCTACGAGCAGTACTTC. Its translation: CASSLRGDKSYEQYF.

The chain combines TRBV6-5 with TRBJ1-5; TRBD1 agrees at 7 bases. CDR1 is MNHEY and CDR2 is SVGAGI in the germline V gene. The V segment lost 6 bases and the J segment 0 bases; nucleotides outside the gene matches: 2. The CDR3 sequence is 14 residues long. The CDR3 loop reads CASSRDSSNQPQHF. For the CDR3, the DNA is TGTGCCAGCAGCAGGGACAGTAGCAATCAGCCCCAGCATTTT.

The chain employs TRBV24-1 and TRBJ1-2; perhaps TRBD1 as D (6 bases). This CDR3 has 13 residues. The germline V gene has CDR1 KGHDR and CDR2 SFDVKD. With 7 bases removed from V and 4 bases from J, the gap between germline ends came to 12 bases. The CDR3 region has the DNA TGTGCCACCAGGGACAGCCTAGCCTATGGCTACACCTTC. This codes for CATRDSLAYGYTF.

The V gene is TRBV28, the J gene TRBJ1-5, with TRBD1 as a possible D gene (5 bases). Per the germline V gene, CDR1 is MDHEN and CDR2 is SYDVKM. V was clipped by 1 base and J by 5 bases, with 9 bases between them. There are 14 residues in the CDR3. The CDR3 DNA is TGTGCCAGCAGTTTATTAGAGGGGTATCAGCCCCAGCATTTT. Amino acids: CASSLLEGYQPQHF.

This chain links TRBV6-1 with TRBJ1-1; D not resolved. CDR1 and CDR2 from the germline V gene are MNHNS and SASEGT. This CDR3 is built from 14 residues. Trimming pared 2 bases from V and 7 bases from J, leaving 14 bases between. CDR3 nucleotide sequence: TGTGCCAGCAGTGAATATCGTCAGCTAGATGAAGCTTTCTTT. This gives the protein CASSEYRQLDEAFF.

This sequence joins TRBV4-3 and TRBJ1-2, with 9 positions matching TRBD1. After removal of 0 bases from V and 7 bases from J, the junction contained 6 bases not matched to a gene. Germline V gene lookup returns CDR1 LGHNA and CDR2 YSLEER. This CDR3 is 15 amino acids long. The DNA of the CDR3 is TGCGCCAGCAGCCAAGATTGGGGGACAGGGTTTGGCTACACCTTC. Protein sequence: CASSQDWGTGFGYTF.

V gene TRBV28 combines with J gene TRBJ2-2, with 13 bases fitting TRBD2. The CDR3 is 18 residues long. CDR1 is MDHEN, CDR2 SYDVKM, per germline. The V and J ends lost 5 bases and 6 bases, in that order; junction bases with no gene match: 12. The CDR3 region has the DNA TGTGCCAGCAGTCCCGGACTAGCGGGAGAGTGGGCCGCCGGGGAGCTGTTTTTT. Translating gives CASSPGLAGEWAAGELFF.

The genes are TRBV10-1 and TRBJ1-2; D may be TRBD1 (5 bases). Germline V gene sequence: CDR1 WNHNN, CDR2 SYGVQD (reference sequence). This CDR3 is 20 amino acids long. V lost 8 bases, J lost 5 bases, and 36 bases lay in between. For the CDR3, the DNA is TGCGCCAGCTTAGAGACAAACGAGGGGTGGATAAATTATGTTTTATATGGCTACACCTTC. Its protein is CASLETNEGWINYVLYGYTF.

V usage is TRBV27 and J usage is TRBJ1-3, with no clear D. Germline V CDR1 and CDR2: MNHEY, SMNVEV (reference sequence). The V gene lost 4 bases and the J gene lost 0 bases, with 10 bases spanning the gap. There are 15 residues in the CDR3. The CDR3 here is CASSSATGSGNTIYF. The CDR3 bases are TGTGCCAGCAGTTCCGCGACCGGCTCTGGAAACACCATATATTTT.

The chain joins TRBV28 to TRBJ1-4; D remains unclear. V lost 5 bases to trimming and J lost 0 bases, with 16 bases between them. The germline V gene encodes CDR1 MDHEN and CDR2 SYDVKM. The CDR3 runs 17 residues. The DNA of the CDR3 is TGTGCCAGCAGTCCCGTCGACTCAAAGGCAACTAATGAAAAACTGTTTTTT. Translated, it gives CASSPVDSKATNEKLFF.

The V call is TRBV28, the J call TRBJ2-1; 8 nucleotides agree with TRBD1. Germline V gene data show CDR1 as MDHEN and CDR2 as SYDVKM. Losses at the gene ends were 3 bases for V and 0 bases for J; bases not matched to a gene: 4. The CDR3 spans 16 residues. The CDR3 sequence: CASSFLGTGSYNEQFF. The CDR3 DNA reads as TGTGCCAGCAGTTTTCTAGGGACAGGCTCCTACAATGAGCAGTTCTTC.

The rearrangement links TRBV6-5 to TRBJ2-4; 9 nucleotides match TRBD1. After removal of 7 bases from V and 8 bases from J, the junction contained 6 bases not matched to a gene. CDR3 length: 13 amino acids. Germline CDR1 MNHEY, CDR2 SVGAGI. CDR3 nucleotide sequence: TGTGCCAGCAAGACAGGGGGAATGGACATTCAGTACTTC. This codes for CASKTGGMDIQYF.

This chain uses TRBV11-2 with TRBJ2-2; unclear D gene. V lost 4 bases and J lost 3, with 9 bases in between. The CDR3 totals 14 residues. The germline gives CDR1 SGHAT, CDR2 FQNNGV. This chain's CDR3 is CASSSITDTGELFF. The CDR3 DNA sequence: TGTGCCAGCAGCTCAATTACGGACACCGGGGAGCTGTTTTTT.

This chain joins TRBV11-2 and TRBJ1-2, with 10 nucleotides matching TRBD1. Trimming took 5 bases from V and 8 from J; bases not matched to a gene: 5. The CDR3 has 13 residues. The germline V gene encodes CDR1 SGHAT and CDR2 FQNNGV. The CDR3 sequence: CASSPDRGQGYTF. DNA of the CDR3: TGTGCCAGCAGCCCTGACAGGGGGCAAGGCTACACCTTC.

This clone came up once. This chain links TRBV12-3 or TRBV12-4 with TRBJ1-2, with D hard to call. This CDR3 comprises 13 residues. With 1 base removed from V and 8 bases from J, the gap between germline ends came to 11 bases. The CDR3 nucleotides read TGTGCCAGCAGTTTAGACGGCCGCAGAGGCTACACCTTC. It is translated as CASSLDGRRGYTF.

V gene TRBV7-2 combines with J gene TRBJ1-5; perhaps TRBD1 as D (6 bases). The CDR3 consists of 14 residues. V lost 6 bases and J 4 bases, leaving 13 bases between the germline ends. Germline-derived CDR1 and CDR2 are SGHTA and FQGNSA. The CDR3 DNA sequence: TGTGCCAGCAGTTTAATGGGGGCAAATCAGCCCCAGCATTTT. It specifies CASSLMGANQPQHF.